This T cell receptor (beta chain) was recorded in a study of control samples from healthy donors and cancer patients. Sequencing used immunoSEQ multiplex PCR; TCRdb keeps in-frame clones, though not all of them. In the table there are about 82,000 clones, approximately 87% of which are singletons. Sequencing input: blood. The TCR originated in a man aged 50-59 years in good health.

CDR3 in amino acids: CASKDSLAKNIQYF. CDR3 sequence (DNA): TGTGCCAGTAAGGACTCTTTAGCCAAAAACATTCAGTACTTC. The chain employs TRBV19 and TRBJ2-4; TRBD2 is a possible D gene (5 bases). The germline V gene encodes CDR1 LNHDA and CDR2 SQIVND (reference sequence). Trimming cost V 7 bases and J 0 bases, with 10 bases left between them. This CDR3 has 14 residues.